These T cell receptor beta chains were read from a single sample in a study of cytomegalovirus exposure and HLA in healthy donors. The repertoire was sequenced with immunoSEQ multiplex PCR; TCRdb's copy has only in-frame clones and lacks some. This table holds about 160,000 clones, over 65% found once. Sequenced input: PBMCs. The receptor set was obtained from a man between 18 and 29 years old in good health and CMV-seropositive. CDR3s include the opening cysteine and the closing phenylalanine or tryptophan. Each record gives: V gene, J gene, clone size, D gene, CDR3 DNA, CDR3 protein. D genes are given only for firm matches. The listing skips clone size in some rows; elsewhere it reads once, few, many or a size class.

TRBV29-1	TRBJ1-5	-	-	TGCAGCGTTGTCACGGGTTCTGGTCAGCCCCAGCATTTT	CSVVTGSGQPQHF
TRBV4-1	TRBJ1-3	many	-	TGCGCCAGCAGCCAAGACCCGAGAGGGGGCTCTGGAAACACCATATATTTT	CASSQDPRGGSGNTIYF
TRBV7-9	TRBJ2-3	-	TRBD2	TGTGCCAGCAGCCGCGGGCTAGCGGGGTCAGATACGCAGTATTTT	CASSRGLAGSDTQYF
TRBV5-1	TRBJ2-2	few	TRBD2	TGCGCCAGCAGCTGGGGACTAGCGGGGACTAACACCGGGGAGCTGTTTTTT	CASSWGLAGTNTGELFF
TRBV5-1	TRBJ2-3	few	TRBD1	TGCGCCAGCGCTGGACAGGGGTCAGATACGCAGTATTTT	CASAGQGSDTQYF
TRBV25-1	TRBJ1-1	-	TRBD1	TGTGCCAGCACCGACAGGGTCTTGAACACTGAAGCTTTCTTT	CASTDRVLNTEAFF
TRBV11-2	TRBJ2-1	once	-	TGTGCCAGCAGCCCCGGGGACTTCCCCGGGGATGAGCAGTTCTTC	CASSPGDFPGDEQFF
TRBV28	TRBJ2-6	-	-	TGTGCCAGCAGACCGGCGAGGAACTCTGGGGCCAACGTCCTGACTTTC	CASRPARNSGANVLTF
TRBV5-5	TRBJ1-5	-	-	TGTGCTAGCAGTCGATCGGACAGCAACAATCAGCCCCAGCATTTT	CASSRSDSNNQPQHF
TRBV28	TRBJ1-1	-	-	TGTGCCAGCAGTTTATCACAGGGAGTCACTGAAGCTTTCTTT	CASSLSQGVTEAFF
TRBV6-6	TRBJ2-4	-	TRBD1	TGTGCCAGCACCCAGACAGGGGATAAAAACATTCAGTACTTC	CASTQTGDKNIQYF
TRBV5-1	TRBJ1-1	-	-	TGCGCCAGCAGCTTGGGGTCAGTTTCGGAAGCTTTCTTT	CASSLGSVSEAFF
TRBV19	TRBJ1-5	-	TRBD1	TGTGCCAGTAGTGCTATCAGGGGGACGTATAGCGATCAGCCCCAGCATTTT	CASSAIRGTYSDQPQHF
TRBV27	TRBJ1-4	-	TRBD1	TGTGCCAGCAGGCTGGACAGGGCTGGAGAAAAACTGTTTTTT	CASRLDRAGEKLFF
TRBV2	TRBJ1-5	few	-	TGTGCCAGCAGCGCCGACAGGACCACCTGGCCCCAGCATTTT	CASSADRTTWPQHF
TRBV30	TRBJ1-2	few	-	TGTGCCTGGGGCCGCTTTTCGCAGAGGCATGGCTACACCTTC	CAWGRFSQRHGYTF
TRBV5-4	TRBJ1-1	-	-	TGTGCCAGCAGCCCGGAGCGGAACACTGAAGCTTTCTTT	CASSPERNTEAFF
TRBV10-3	TRBJ1-4	once	TRBD1	TGTGCCATCAGCCTGACAGGGAGTTTAGACGCAACTAATGAAAAACTGTTTTTT	CAISLTGSLDATNEKLFF
TRBV7-2	TRBJ2-3	-	-	TGTGCCAGCAGCCTCTGGGCAGGGCGTGGAGATACGCAGTATTTT	CASSLWAGRGDTQYF
TRBV7-2	TRBJ1-2	-	TRBD1	TGTGCCAGCAGCCAAGGACAGGTCAACTATGGCTACACCTTC	CASSQGQVNYGYTF
TRBV6-6	TRBJ1-1	-	-	TGTGCCAGCAGTTACAGTGGGGACATGAACACTGAAGCTTTCTTT	CASSYSGDMNTEAFF
TRBV27	TRBJ1-4	-	-	TGTGCCAGCAGCCCACCCGGGGTATCCAATGAAAAACTGTTTTTT	CASSPPGVSNEKLFF
TRBV5-1	TRBJ2-1	-	-	TGCGCCAGCAGCTTGGGGGGAGTAGCTAGCCATGAGCAGTTCTTC	CASSLGGVASHEQFF
TRBV25-1	TRBJ1-2	-	TRBD1	TGTGCCAGCATGCAGGGGGGCTATGGCTACACCTTC	CASMQGGYGYTF
TRBV11-2	TRBJ1-5	few	-	TGTGCCAGCAGCGCGGGCCATAGCAATCAGCCCCAGCATTTT	CASSAGHSNQPQHF
TRBV7-2	TRBJ2-5	-	-	TGTGCCAGCAGCTCGGGAACTTTGAAATGGACCCAGTACTTC	CASSSGTLKWTQYF
TRBV2	TRBJ1-3	-	-	TGTGCCACACGGGGGGATGCAGGAAACACCATATATTTT	CATRGDAGNTIYF
TRBV4-2	TRBJ1-1	-	-	TGTGCCAGCAGGGTGACAGGGAACACTGAAGCTTTCTTT	CASRVTGNTEAFF
TRBV5-1	TRBJ1-2	-	TRBD1	TGCGCCAGCAGCTTGCCGGACAGGGAAGGCCGCTACACCTTC	CASSLPDREGRYTF
TRBV30	TRBJ1-2	-	-	TGTGCCTGGAGCCAAGGGGCAGATCGGGGCTACACCTTC	CAWSQGADRGYTF
TRBV11-3	TRBJ2-5	-	TRBD2	TGTGCCAGCAGCTGGGGGAGGGAGCGCTACCAAGAGACCCAGTACTTC	CASSWGRERYQETQYF